What follows are 22 T cell receptor beta chains derived from one specimen sequenced in a study of cytomegalovirus exposure and HLA in healthy donors (dated by TCRdb to about 2017). The library was produced with the immunoSEQ multiplex PCR assay. For the multiplex PCR, a mixture combining 60 forward primers for TCR Vbeta segments and 13 reverse primers for TCR Jbeta segments was used. Drawn from immuneACCESS, this table holds only the in-frame rearrangements with V and J called that TCRdb kept. Clones are partly lost; checked studies trace under half to an unresolved V gene and leave the rest unexplained. Across this sample there are under 200,000 clones, with 80% to 90% seen only once. 1.9% of the sample lies in the top ten. Sequencing was carried out using PBMCs. These receptors all stem from a woman aged 18-29 years in good health and CMV-seronegative.

V is TRBV19 and J is TRBJ1-1; D uncertain. Trimming stripped 0 bases from V and 1 base from J, with 9 bases between. The CDR3 sequence is 15 residues long. From germline, CDR1 is LNHDA and CDR2 SQIVND (reference sequence). DNA for the CDR3: TGTGCCAGTAGTATAGATGCAGGCAGGAACACTGAAGCTTTCTTT. It yields the protein CASSIDAGRNTEAFF.

The chain carries TRBV6-1 and TRBJ2-3; tentatively, D is TRBD2 (6 bases). Germline CDR1 is MNHNS and CDR2 is SASEGT. The CDR3 has 13 amino acids. V dropped 6 bases and J dropped 0 bases, with 7 bases sitting between them. DNA of the CDR3: TGTGCCAGCAGGCGGGACAGCACAGATACGCAGTATTTT. Translating it yields CASRRDSTDTQYF.

To note about this clone: Other DNA sequences in this sample translate to the same CDR3. This chain connects TRBV5-1 to TRBJ1-2, with 9 nucleotides matching TRBD1. There are 13 residues in the CDR3. Per the germline V gene, CDR1 is SGHRS and CDR2 is YFSETQ. V was pared by 0 bases and J by 8 bases, with 2 bases of the junction left unmatched. The CDR3 DNA reads TGCGCCAGCAGCTTGGGACAGGGGGGCGGCTACACCTTC. Protein sequence: CASSLGQGGGYTF.

With regard to this clone: Compared with germline, one end of the junction differs, possibly owing to a read error. V is TRBV9 and J is TRBJ1-3; 7 bases are shared with TRBD1. Germline V gene lookup returns CDR1 SGDLS and CDR2 YYNGEE. The CDR3 length is 13 residues. CDR3 sequence reads: CASSPWTGSTIYF. CDR3 nucleotides: TGTGCCAGCAGCCCGTGGACAGGAAGCACCATATATTTT.

The chain recombines TRBV4-1 with TRBJ2-7; possible D gene TRBD2, 6 bases. The CDR3 runs 16 residues. The V and J ends lost 1 base and 3 bases respectively, with 16 bases between them. In germline, CDR1 is MGHRA, CDR2 YSYEKL. This CDR3 reads CASSQVSTSPLYEQYF. The CDR3 bases are TGCGCCAGCAGCCAAGTATCTACTAGCCCCCTCTACGAGCAGTACTTC.

The chain employs TRBV27 and TRBJ2-7, with 11 bases that match TRBD2. Per germline, CDR1 MNHEY and CDR2 SMNVEV (reference sequence). V lost 3 bases, J lost 0 bases, and 1 base stayed unmatched. The CDR3 contains 15 residues. CDR3: CASSFGTSGSYEQYF. CDR3 bases: TGTGCCAGCAGTTTTGGGACTAGCGGCTCCTACGAGCAGTACTTC.

The rearrangement links TRBV4-1 to TRBJ2-3; TRBD2 matches 12 bases. The CDR3 sequence is 17 residues long. Germline V gene lookup returns CDR1 MGHRA and CDR2 YSYEKL. V was pared by 6 bases and J by 2 bases, with 9 bases of the junction left unmatched. CDR3 residues: CASRPRTSGIYTDTQYF. In DNA form, the CDR3 reads TGCGCCAGCAGGCCTAGGACTAGCGGGATTTACACAGATACGCAGTATTTT.

This clone was found a few times. The identical CDR3 is also encoded by other nucleotide sequences in the sample. The chain combines TRBV9 with TRBJ2-7; D ambiguous. The V end was cut by 0 bases, the J end by 3 bases, with 13 bases between. The germline gives CDR1 SGDLS, CDR2 YYNGEE. The CDR3 extends over 15 amino acids. The CDR3 is CASSVVAGPLYEQYF. In DNA, the CDR3 is TGTGCCAGCAGCGTAGTGGCAGGCCCTCTCTACGAGCAGTACTTC.

Only a few counts were recorded for this clone. The DNA of the CDR3 is TGTGCCAGCAGTTTACGGGGGGACAAAGCTTTCTTT. It translates to CASSLRGDKAFF. This chain uses TRBV28 with TRBJ1-1; TRBD1 might be the D (6 bases). CDR1 and CDR2 (germline): MDHEN, SYDVKM. The CDR3 covers 12 residues. V lost 2 bases and J 9 bases, leaving 10 bases between the germline ends.

The rearrangement joins TRBV6-5 to TRBJ2-7; tentatively, D is TRBD2 (5 bases). The CDR3 is 14 amino acids. V shed 3 bases and J shed 2 bases, with 11 bases lying between them. The V gene's germline CDR1 is MNHEY and CDR2 SVGAGI. CDR3 bases: TGTGCCAGCAGTTATGCGTACGGGGCCTACGAGCAGTACTTC. Encoded protein: CASSYAYGAYEQYF.

This chain joins TRBV28 and TRBJ1-2; tentatively, D is TRBD1 (5 bases). The CDR3 extends over 14 amino acids. CDR1 and CDR2 from the germline V gene are MDHEN and SYDVKM. V was shortened by 5 bases and J by 4 bases, with 14 bases between the two germline ends. The CDR3 sequence is CASSPGEGPYGYTF. The CDR3 region has the DNA TGTGCCAGCAGTCCCGGGGAGGGACCCTATGGCTACACCTTC.

This chain uses TRBV9 with TRBJ2-4; 8 bases are shared with TRBD2. Germline trimming cut 0 bases from V and 1 base from J; bases unmatched to any gene: 3. Germline CDR1 SGDLS, CDR2 YYNGEE. CDR3 size: 16 residues. The CDR3, as DNA: TGTGCCAGCAGCGTAGTCCTAGCGGGCGCCAAAAACATTCAGTACTTC. The encoded protein is CASSVVLAGAKNIQYF.

The chain is built from TRBV28 and TRBJ1-5; TRBD1 might be the D (5 bases). Looked up from germline, CDR1 is MDHEN and CDR2 is SYDVKM. The CDR3 extends over 11 amino acids. Trimming removed 10 bases at V and 4 bases at J, with 8 bases between. CDR3 bases: TGTGCCATCCAGGGAAATCAGCCCCAGCATTTT. Amino acid sequence: CAIQGNQPQHF.

The V call is TRBV2, the J call TRBJ2-5, with TRBD1 matching 8 bases. The CDR3 has 17 residues. The V gene's germline CDR1 is SNHLY and CDR2 FYNNEI. V shed 3 bases and J 4 bases; nucleotides not matched to a gene: 13. The CDR3, as DNA: TGTGCCAGCAGTGACGTGATCAGGGGGCGCGTTCGAGAGACCCAGTACTTC. Its translation: CASSDVIRGRVRETQYF.

The chain couples TRBV27 to TRBJ1-4, with D perhaps TRBD1 (6 bases). V lost 5 bases and J lost 3, with 13 bases in between. This CDR3 has 15 residues. Germline values: CDR1 MNHEY, CDR2 SMNVEV (reference sequence). The CDR3 spells CASSVRGLANEKLFF. CDR3 coding DNA: TGTGCCAGCAGTGTGAGGGGGTTGGCTAATGAAAAACTGTTTTTT.

The chain uses TRBV6-6 and TRBJ2-5, with D possibly TRBD1 on 5 matching bases. Germline assignment: CDR1 MNHNY and CDR2 SVGAGI (reference sequence). The CDR3 runs 16 residues. V gave up 4 bases and J gave up 5 bases, with 20 bases separating them. The DNA of the CDR3 is TGTGCCAGCAGTTCCCTCTCGGGCAGGGTGGGGGAGACCCAGTACTTC. It codes for CASSSLSGRVGETQYF.

This clone was seen only a few times. This chain joins TRBV5-1 and TRBJ2-5; TRBD1 might be the D (6 bases). V gave up 4 bases and J gave up 5 bases, with 15 bases separating them. This CDR3 has 14 amino acids. Germline V lookup: CDR1 SGHRS, CDR2 YFSETQ. The CDR3 DNA reads TGCGCCAGCAGCCTAGCCGACAGGTGGGAGACCCAGTACTTC. Protein sequence: CASSLADRWETQYF.

Here the CDR3 reads CASSLSGSPYEQYF. The CDR3 DNA reads TGCGCCAGCAGCTTGAGCGGTTCCCCCTACGAGCAGTACTTC. The chain links TRBV5-1 to TRBJ2-7, with a tentative D call TRBD2 (5 bases). V lost 1 base to trimming and J lost 2 bases, with 10 bases between them. In germline, CDR1 is SGHRS, CDR2 YFSETQ. The CDR3 extends over 14 amino acids.

V gene TRBV4-1 combines with J gene TRBJ1-2; tentative D call: TRBD1 (6 bases). Germline V gene sequence: CDR1 MGHRA, CDR2 YSYEKL. CDR3 size: 16 residues. V was trimmed by 0 bases and J by 3 bases, leaving 14 bases between them. CDR3 residues: CASSQDPRTEYYGYTF. The DNA for the CDR3 is TGCGCCAGCAGCCAAGATCCCAGGACAGAGTACTATGGCTACACCTTC.

The rearrangement uses TRBV7-9 and TRBJ2-7, with a weak D call TRBD1 (5 bases). The V gene lost 5 bases and the J gene lost 2 bases, with 10 bases spanning the gap. The CDR3 length is 13 residues. Germline lookup yields CDR1 SEHNR and CDR2 FQNEAQ (reference sequence). The DNA for the CDR3 is TGTGCCAGCAGCCCCCAGGGCCCCTACGAGCAGTACTTC. Its translation: CASSPQGPYEQYF.

This clone came up once. V usage is TRBV19 and J usage is TRBJ1-3, with unresolved D. From germline, CDR1 is LNHDA and CDR2 SQIVND (reference sequence). Trimming pared 3 bases from V and 2 bases from J, leaving 11 bases between. The CDR3 runs to 15 residues. The CDR3 reads CASSIEGVAGNTIYF. DNA of the CDR3: TGTGCCAGTAGTATCGAGGGTGTCGCTGGAAACACCATATATTTT.

This chain joins TRBV7-9 and TRBJ2-1, with TRBD1 matching over 9 bases. Germline-derived CDR1 and CDR2 are SEHNR and FQNEAQ (reference sequence). This CDR3 is built from 13 residues. Trimming at V came to 5 bases and at J to 7 bases, leaving 3 bases not matched to a gene. The CDR3 sequence: CASSPTGGNEQFF. CDR3 DNA: TGTGCCAGCAGCCCGACAGGGGGGAATGAGCAGTTCTTC.